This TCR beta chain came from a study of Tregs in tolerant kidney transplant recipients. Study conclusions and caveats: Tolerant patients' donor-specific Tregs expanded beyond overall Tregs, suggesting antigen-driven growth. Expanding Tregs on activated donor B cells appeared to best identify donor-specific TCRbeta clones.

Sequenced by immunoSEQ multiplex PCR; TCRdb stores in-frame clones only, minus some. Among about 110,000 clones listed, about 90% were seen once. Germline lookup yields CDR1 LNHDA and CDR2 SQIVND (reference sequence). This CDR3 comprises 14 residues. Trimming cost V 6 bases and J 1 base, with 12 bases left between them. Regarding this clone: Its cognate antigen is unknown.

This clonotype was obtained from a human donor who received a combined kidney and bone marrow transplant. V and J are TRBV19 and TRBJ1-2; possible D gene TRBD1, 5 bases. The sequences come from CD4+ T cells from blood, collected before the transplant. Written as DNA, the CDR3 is TGTGCCAGTAGAAGGGGACTTAATAACTATGGCTACACCTTC. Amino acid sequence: CASRRGLNNYGYTF.